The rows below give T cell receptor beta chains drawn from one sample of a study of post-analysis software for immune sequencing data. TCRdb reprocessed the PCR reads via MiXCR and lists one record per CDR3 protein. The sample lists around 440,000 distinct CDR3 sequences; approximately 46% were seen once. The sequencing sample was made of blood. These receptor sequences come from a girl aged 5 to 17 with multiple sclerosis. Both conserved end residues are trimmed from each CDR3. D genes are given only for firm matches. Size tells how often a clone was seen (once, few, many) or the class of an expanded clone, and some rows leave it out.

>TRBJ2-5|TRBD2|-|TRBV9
ASSVRGGETQY
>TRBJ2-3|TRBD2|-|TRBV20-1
SASPTIAGVSADTQY
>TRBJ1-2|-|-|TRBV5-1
ASSLGSDEGDGCT
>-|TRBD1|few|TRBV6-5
ASSSSPGGGKTQY
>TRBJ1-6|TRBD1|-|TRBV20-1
SAWPQGANSPLH
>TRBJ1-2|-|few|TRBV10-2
ASRQATNPNYGYT
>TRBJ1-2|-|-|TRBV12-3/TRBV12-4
ASSPPTEGGPPYGYT
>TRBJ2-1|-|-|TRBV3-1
ASSQDSREQF
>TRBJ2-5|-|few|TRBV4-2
ASSQPGSKETQY
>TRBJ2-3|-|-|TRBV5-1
ASQRRRTDTQY
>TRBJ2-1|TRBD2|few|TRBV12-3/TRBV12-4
ASSRGFGLAGYNEQF
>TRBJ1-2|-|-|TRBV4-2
ASSQDHGEHYGYT
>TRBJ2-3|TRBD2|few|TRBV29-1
SVEDRGGPDTQY
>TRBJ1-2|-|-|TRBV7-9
ASSSERQSYGYT
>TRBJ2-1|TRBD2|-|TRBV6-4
ASSEGGGSYNEQF
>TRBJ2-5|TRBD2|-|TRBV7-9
ASSPHGLAEGDALAQY
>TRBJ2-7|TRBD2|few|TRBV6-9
ASSYFWGGVYEQY
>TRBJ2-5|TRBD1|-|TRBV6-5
ASSGDRGETQY
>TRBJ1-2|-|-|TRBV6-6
ASSPGGWYT
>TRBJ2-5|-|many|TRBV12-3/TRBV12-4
ASTPGGDGETQY
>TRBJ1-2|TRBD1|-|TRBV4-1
ASSQEATGESGYT
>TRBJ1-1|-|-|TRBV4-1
ASSGLQKMNTEAF